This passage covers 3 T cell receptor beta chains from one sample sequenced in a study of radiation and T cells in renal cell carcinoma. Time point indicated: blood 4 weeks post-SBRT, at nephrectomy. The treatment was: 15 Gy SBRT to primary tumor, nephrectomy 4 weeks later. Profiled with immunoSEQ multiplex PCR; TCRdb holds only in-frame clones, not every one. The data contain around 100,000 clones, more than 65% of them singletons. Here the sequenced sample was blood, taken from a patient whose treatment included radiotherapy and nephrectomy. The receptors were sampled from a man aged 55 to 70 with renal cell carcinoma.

In DNA, the CDR3 is TGTGCCAGCAGCCCCGACAGGGGTAGACGTGAGACTGAAGCTTTCTTT. Translation: CASSPDRGRRETEAFF. This sequence joins TRBV11-3 and TRBJ1-1, with 8 bases fitting TRBD1. The CDR3 sequence is 16 residues long. Germline V gene sequence: CDR1 SGHNT, CDR2 YENEEA. V trimming: 5 bases; J trimming: 5 bases; junction bases outside the gene matches: 13. The full variable domain, rest sourced from reference TRBV11-3 and TRBJ1-1, is EAGVVQSPRYKIIEKKQPVAFWCNPISGHNTLYWYLQNLGQGPELLIRYENEEAVDDSQLPKDRFSAERLKGVDSTLKIQPAELGDSAVYLCASSPDRGRRETEAFFGQGTRLTVV.

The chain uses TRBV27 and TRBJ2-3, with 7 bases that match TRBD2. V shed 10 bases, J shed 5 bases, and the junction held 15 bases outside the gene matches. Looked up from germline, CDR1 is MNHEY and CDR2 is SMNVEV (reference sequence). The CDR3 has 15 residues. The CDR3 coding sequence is TGTGCCAAATCCTACGGGGGGAGGGTCGAAGATACGCAGTATTTT. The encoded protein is CAKSYGGRVEDTQYF.

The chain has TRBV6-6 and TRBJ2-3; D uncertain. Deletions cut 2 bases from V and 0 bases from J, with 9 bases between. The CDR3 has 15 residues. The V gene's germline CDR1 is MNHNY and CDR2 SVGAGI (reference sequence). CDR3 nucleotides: TGTGCCAGCAGTTACCGCCGGAGTAGCACAGATACGCAGTATTTT. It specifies CASSYRRSSTDTQYF.